A selection of T cell receptor beta chains follows, all from one sample in a study of blood T cell repertoires in COVID-19. Assay used: immunoSEQ multiplex PCR; TCRdb lists only in-frame clones, some missing. The sample contains fewer than 400,000 clones, roughly nine tenths of which appear only once. The sequenced material came from PBMCs or T cells enriched from blood (not recorded which). The receptor source for this set is a woman aged 30 to 39 who had been exposed to COVID-19. Each CDR3 is given with its conserved first and last residue. The order of the fields is V gene, D gene, clone size, J gene, CDR3 protein, CDR3 DNA. The D gene is left open where the match is weak. The size entry is marked missing in some rows and otherwise reads once, few, many or a size class.

TRBV24-1	.	.	TRBJ2-1	CATSDFPRGNEQFF	TGTGCCACCAGTGACTTCCCCCGGGGCAATGAGCAGTTCTTC
TRBV3-1/TRBV3-2	.	.	TRBJ2-2	CASSPTGLSNTGELFF	TGTGCCAGCAGCCCCACTGGGCTATCGAACACCGGGGAGCTGTTTTTT
TRBV7-2	.	.	TRBJ1-5	CASSLVLDQPQHF	TGTGCCAGCAGCTTAGTCCTTGATCAGCCCCAGCATTTT
TRBV18	.	.	TRBJ2-7	CASSLRWTESSYEQYF	TGTGCCAGCTCGTTAAGATGGACAGAGAGCTCCTACGAGCAGTACTTC
TRBV3-1/TRBV3-2	.	.	TRBJ2-7	CASSQGAGLEQYF	TGTGCCAGCAGCCAAGGGGCGGGTTTGGAGCAGTACTTC
TRBV10-3	.	.	TRBJ2-7	CAITAGLNYEQYF	TGTGCCATCACGGCAGGGCTCAACTACGAGCAGTACTTC
TRBV7-2	TRBD1	.	TRBJ1-2	CASSLQSGTGHGYTF	TGTGCCAGCAGCTTACAGTCCGGGACAGGACACGGCTACACCTTC
TRBV9	.	.	TRBJ1-2	CASSVGVGPGLGYTF	TGTGCCAGCAGCGTAGGGGTCGGACCGGGACTGGGCTACACCTTC
TRBV3-1/TRBV3-2	.	once	TRBJ1-5	CASSQEGGSNQPQHF	TGTGCCAGCAGCCAAGAGGGGGGTAGCAATCAGCCCCAGCATTTT
TRBV19	.	.	TRBJ1-3	CASSIAFRAVGTIYF	TGTGCCAGTAGTATCGCCTTTCGAGCCGTCGGCACCATATATTTT
TRBV7-8	.	.	TRBJ1-2	CASSLQGGNYGYTF	TGTGCCAGCAGCTTGCAGGGTGGCAACTATGGCTACACCTTC